The subject of this entry is one T cell receptor beta chain. Its antigen is not yet known. Qualities for individual bases were not recorded, and no much larger clone is one base off. Using the deep immunoSEQ assay, TCR CDR3 regions were amplified from genomic DNA by multiplex PCR. For each cell subset, the extracted genomic DNA was distributed evenly across all wells of several immunoSEQ 96-well plates, and each plate served as one replicate. Each replicate PCR for sorted subsets received 200 ng genomic DNA, equal to around 32,000 T cell genomes. Purified libraries were measured with a Qubit 3.0 fluorometer, size-checked on a Bioanalyzer 2100, and measured again with the KAPA Library Quantification kit. Each immunoSEQ 96-well plate was sequenced on its own single-read 150-cycle Illumina NextSeq 550 flow cell. Regarding the original processing steps: The immunoSEQ output contained only junctional sequences without quality scores, so filtering could not match that applied to full-length reads. Sequences were annotated with PyIR, a Python wrapper for IgBLAST v1.9, using IMGT germline references to assign V/J genes and CDR3. Reads were filtered out if the reads had weak V/J assignments (E-value above 1e-6), no CDR3, stop codons, out-of-frame junctions, or ambiguous translated residues. V3J clonotypes were defined by identical inferred V gene, J gene, and CDR3 amino acid sequence. To compute the percentage overlap between repertoires, the number of shared unique clonotypes was divided by the size of the smaller repertoire. Three approaches were used to assess repertoire richness: RTK rarefaction, the Chao1 estimator, and Recon v2.1 estimates of unobserved clonotypes. Generation probabilities for all TCRbeta clonotypes obtained by the gDNA method from a handful of donors were computed using OLGA. As stored in TCRdb, this immuneACCESS dataset retains in-frame rearrangements with V and J assigned. A fraction of the clones does not appear; measured against another copy, unresolved V genes explain less than half of the discrepancy, and the remainder lacks a known reason. The V and J calls and clone size come from that table; D and trimming were worked out from the DNA. The sample data list more than 2,000,000 clones, and 93% of these were observed just once. The ten largest make up about 0.39% of the sample.

This entry belongs to a study of shared clonotypes between healthy human individuals (dated by TCRdb to about 2020). General notes on the study: Two women and a few men aged 18 to 49 years were included in the cohort. To increase sequencing depth and limit assay-specific biases, different laboratories used diverse techniques to prepare libraries and sequence TCR repertoires. For each donor, CD4 naive and CD4 memory were each run on three plates, CD8 naive on two plates, and CD8 memory on one plate. Blood TCR repertoires of several healthy adults were deeply sequenced to estimate repertoire size and the extent of clonotype sharing between individuals. Each donor's leukapheresis produced roughly between roughly 0.85 and 10 billion PBMCs.

Healthy HIV-negative adults with no recently reported acute infections or vaccinations were included as donors. Every donor was a Caucasian adult residing in Nashville, Tennessee, USA. Magnetic negative selection was used to enrich CD4+ T cells, after which naive cells were positively selected on CD45RA and the negative fraction became the memory subset. After blood collection by leukapheresis, PBMCs were isolated using Ficoll-Histopaque density gradient centrifugation and then cryopreserved in the vapor phase of liquid nitrogen. Analytical flow cytometry was used to check the purity and quantity of every magnetically sorted T cell population. Genomic DNA was isolated from every sorted fraction and measured by UV absorbance on a Nanodrop 2000c. Its CDR3 holds 15 amino acids, cysteine through phenylalanine. Only CDR3 DNA is held: 45 bases, read in frame from base 1. Cut back by 8 bases and 8 bases, the V and J ends lie 22 bases apart. CDR1 is given as SNHLY and CDR2 as FYNNEI, both from the germline V gene.

The investigation overall reported the following: Compared with non-shared clonotypes, the clonotypes found in all four sorted-subset donors had higher generation probabilities. Naive subsets generally had larger estimated clonotype richness than memory subsets. Pairwise subsampling indicated that sequencing depth was expected to affect the degree of clonotype sharing among donors. Only blood was sampled, and tissue TCR repertoires likely differ from those in blood. The small number of donors limited the genetic and exposure-history diversity represented. Rarefaction of sorted-subset datasets indicated incomplete sequencing despite the large sequencing depth. When a few donors were compared, the shared fraction of clonotypes was around 5% for naive CD4, around 4% for naive CD8, more than 2% for memory CD4, and 0.35% to 0.4% for memory CD8.

This sequence was found in a man in his late teens or twenties in good health. Some clones in this sample may be carry-over from other donors' samples. The rearranged chain carries TRBV2 and TRBJ2-1, with TRBD2 perhaps the D gene, on 5 matching bases. The sequencing input was naive CD4+ T cells from PBMCs. The label giving this sample's cell subset or site can be read as: CD45RA+ positively selected. The DNA is as follows: TGTGCCAGCCAAAACTTGTTACGAGGGAACGATGAGCAGTTCTTC. It translates to CASQNLLRGNDEQFF. With all but the CDR3 taken from the reference TRBV2 and TRBJ2-1 genes, the full variable domain is: EPEVTQTPSHQVTQMGQEVILRCVPISNHLYFYWYRQILGQKVEFLVSFYNNEISEKSEIFDDQFSVERPDGSNFTLKIRSTKLEDSAMYFCASQNLLRGNDEQFFGPGTRLTVL.